This T cell receptor beta chain is from a study of cytomegalovirus exposure and HLA in healthy donors. Study-wide background: Out of around 360 genotyped donors, about 80% belonged to the Caucasian-associated ancestry cluster.

PCR involved 60 Vbeta and 13 Jbeta primers. Clones were read by immunoSEQ multiplex PCR, and TCRdb kept only the in-frame ones, dropping some. The sample lists about 130,000 clones, around nine tenths occurring once. The CDR3 is made up of 14 amino acids. The V end was cut by 2 bases, the J end by 4 bases, with 12 bases between. Germline values: CDR1 SGHDT, CDR2 YYEEEE. Whole-study findings and limits: In presence/absence analyses, roughly uniform sequencing depth across donors was assumed. An analysis that came later showed most CMV-associated TCR beta chains appearing HLA-restricted.

Notes on this clone: Its antigen remains unknown.

Sequenced sample: PBMCs. This sequence joins TRBV5-6 and TRBJ1-1, with a tentative D call TRBD1 (5 bases). The receptor was isolated from a woman in her thirties in good health and CMV-seronegative. CDR3 DNA: TGTGCCAGCAGCTTCTCAGGGTTGGGCACTGAAGCTTTCTTT. It codes for CASSFSGLGTEAFF.